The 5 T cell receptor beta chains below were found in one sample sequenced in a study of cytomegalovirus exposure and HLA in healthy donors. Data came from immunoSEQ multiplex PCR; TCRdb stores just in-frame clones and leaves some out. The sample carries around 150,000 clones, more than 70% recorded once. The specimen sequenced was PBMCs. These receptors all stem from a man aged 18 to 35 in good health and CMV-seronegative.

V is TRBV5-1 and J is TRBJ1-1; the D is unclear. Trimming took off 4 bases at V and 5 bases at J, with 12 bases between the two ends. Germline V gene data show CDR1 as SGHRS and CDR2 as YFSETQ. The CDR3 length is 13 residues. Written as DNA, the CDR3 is TGCGCCAGCAGCCCCGACTTAGGAACTGAAGCTTTCTTT. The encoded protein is CASSPDLGTEAFF.

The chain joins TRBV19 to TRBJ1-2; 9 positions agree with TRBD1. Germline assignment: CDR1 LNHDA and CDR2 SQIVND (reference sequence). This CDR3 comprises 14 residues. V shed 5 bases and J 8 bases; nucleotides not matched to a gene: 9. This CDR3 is CASSSRTGAGGYTF. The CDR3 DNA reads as TGTGCCAGTAGTTCCCGGACAGGGGCGGGCGGCTACACCTTC.

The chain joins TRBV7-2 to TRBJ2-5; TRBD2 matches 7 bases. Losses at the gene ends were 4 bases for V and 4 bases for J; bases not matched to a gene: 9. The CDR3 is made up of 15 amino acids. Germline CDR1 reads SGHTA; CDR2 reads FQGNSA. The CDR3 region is CASSSWGTISETQYF. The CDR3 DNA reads TGTGCCAGCAGCTCCTGGGGGACTATCTCAGAGACCCAGTACTTC. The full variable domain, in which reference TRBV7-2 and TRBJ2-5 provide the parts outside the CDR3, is GAGVSQSPSNKVTEKGKDVELRCDPISGHTALYWYRQSLGQGLEFLIYFQGNSAPDKSGLPSDRFSAERTGGSVSTLTIQRTQQEDSAVYLCASSSWGTISETQYFGPGTRLLVL.

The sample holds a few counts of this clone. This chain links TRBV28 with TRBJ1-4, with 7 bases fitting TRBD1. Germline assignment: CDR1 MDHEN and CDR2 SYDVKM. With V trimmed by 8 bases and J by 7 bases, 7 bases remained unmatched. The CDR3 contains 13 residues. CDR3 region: CASRSRGIEKLFF. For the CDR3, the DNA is TGTGCCAGCCGAAGCAGGGGGATTGAAAAACTGTTTTTT.

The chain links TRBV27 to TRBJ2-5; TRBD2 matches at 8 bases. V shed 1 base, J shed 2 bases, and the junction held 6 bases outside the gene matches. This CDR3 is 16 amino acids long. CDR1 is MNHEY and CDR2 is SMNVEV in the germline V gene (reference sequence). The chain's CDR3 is CASSLFPSGQQETQYF. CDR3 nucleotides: TGTGCCAGCAGTTTATTCCCTAGCGGGCAGCAAGAGACCCAGTACTTC.